Below are 10 T cell receptor beta chains sequenced from a single sample in a study of vaccination and CD4 T cells after COVID-19. Treatment denoted: approximately nine-day PBMC culture with coronavirus spike peptide pools or control peptides (ViraFEST assay). Their recognized antigens are unknown. Sequencing of DNA taken from cultured CD4+ T cells relied on the Oncomine TCR Beta short-read assay. In TCRdb, the PCR reads were re-called with MiXCR into one record per CDR3 protein. The sample has 15,000 or so distinct CDR3 sequences, 40% to 60% seen once. The specimen sequenced was CD4+ T cells from blood, cultured in vitro. Source of these receptors: a human donor who had recovered from COVID-19.

This chain uses TRBV6-2 or TRBV6-3 with TRBJ2-3, with 7 bases fitting TRBD1. The CDR3 extends over 13 amino acids. Germline V gene sequence: CDR1 MNHEY, CDR2 SVGEGT. With 2 bases clipped from V and 9 bases from J, the junction kept 5 bases outside the gene matches. The CDR3 loop is CASSYHGTVTQYF. The CDR3 bases are TGTGCCAGCAGTTACCATGGGACAGTCACGCAGTATTTT.

This chain connects TRBV12-3 or TRBV12-4 to TRBJ2-7; D gene ambiguous. V shed 6 bases and J shed 3 bases, with 9 bases lying between them. The CDR3 loop spans 12 amino acids. CDR3 nucleotide sequence: TGTGCCAGCAGCTATGGTAGCTACGAGCAGTACTTC. The encoded protein is CASSYGSYEQYF.

The rearrangement uses TRBV9 and TRBJ2-7; possibly TRBD2 for D (6 bases). The germline V gene encodes CDR1 SGDLS and CDR2 YYNGEE. CDR3 length equals 12 residues. In DNA, the CDR3 is TGTGCGTTGGAGGAGGGGAAGCACGAGCAGTACTTC. Residues: CALEEGKHEQYF.

The CDR3 DNA is TGTGCCAGTAGTATAATGAGACAGGGTAATCAGCCCCAGCATTTT. This translates into CASSIMRQGNQPQHF. The J gene is TRBJ1-5, the V gene TRBV19; 7 nucleotides match TRBD1. CDR1 is LNHDA and CDR2 is SQIVND in the germline V gene (reference sequence). CDR3 size: 15 residues. V dropped 2 bases and J dropped 4; count of bases not matched to a gene: 5. Full variable domain (missing parts from reference TRBV19 and TRBJ1-5): DGGITQSPKYLFRKEGQNVTLSCEQNLNHDAMYWYRQDPGQGLRLIYYSQIVNDFQKGDIAEGYSVSREKKESFPLTVTSAQKNPTAFYLCASSIMRQGNQPQHFGDGTRLSIL.

The rearrangement links TRBV20-1 to TRBJ2-1; 7 bases align to TRBD2. This CDR3 contains 15 residues. Looked up from germline, CDR1 is DFQATT and CDR2 is SNEGSKA (reference sequence). V lost 5 bases and J lost 8; bases outside the gene matches: 15. Here the CDR3 DNA reads TGCAGTGCTGGCGTAAGCGGGACCTTTCGGGATGAGCAGTTCTTC. Its protein product is CSAGVSGTFRDEQFF.

This chain uses TRBV5-5 with TRBJ2-3, with D possibly TRBD2 on 6 matching bases. V shed 5 bases and J shed 3 bases, with 10 bases lying between them. From germline, CDR1 is SGHKS and CDR2 YYEKEE (reference sequence). The CDR3 has 13 amino acids. The DNA of the CDR3 is TGTGCCAGCAGTTCTCTAGCGACAGATACGCAGTATTTT. Translated: CASSSLATDTQYF.

The gene calls are TRBV18 and TRBJ1-2; TRBD1 matches at 10 bases. This CDR3 contains 17 residues. Trimming cost V 6 bases and J 4 bases; bases outside gene matches: 14. Germline V CDR1 and CDR2: KGHSH, LQKENI. The CDR3: CASSQAGTGVQGYGYTF. DNA of the CDR3: TGTGCCAGCTCGCAGGCCGGGACAGGGGTCCAGGGCTATGGCTACACCTTC. The whole variable domain, filled in from reference TRBV18 and TRBJ1-2, reads NAGVMQNPRHLVRRRGQEARLRCSPMKGHSHVYWYRQLPEEGLKFMVYLQKENIIDESGMPKERFSAEFPKEGPSILRIQQVVRGDSAAYFCASSQAGTGVQGYGYTFGSGTRLTVV.

J is TRBJ1-1 and V is TRBV27; TRBD1 agrees at 7 bases. The ends lost 0 bases at V and 0 bases at J; junction bases unmatched: 1. The length of the CDR3 is 15 residues. Germline CDR1 reads MNHEY; CDR2 reads SMNVEV (reference sequence). The CDR3 sequence is CASSLSTGMNTEAFF. Written as DNA, the CDR3 is TGTGCCAGCAGTTTATCGACAGGGATGAACACTGAAGCTTTCTTT.

This clonotype has a single count. This chain joins TRBV18 and TRBJ1-1; possibly TRBD1 for D (5 bases). Trimming left V 0 bases short and J 7 bases short, with 12 bases between. The germline V gene has CDR1 KGHSH and CDR2 LQKENI. This CDR3 region has 14 residues. The CDR3: CASSPPGRAGEAFF. CDR3 nucleotides: TGTGCCAGCTCACCACCCGGCAGGGCTGGTGAAGCTTTCTTT. The complete variable domain, with remaining parts taken from reference TRBV18 and TRBJ1-1, reads NAGVMQNPRHLVRRRGQEARLRCSPMKGHSHVYWYRQLPEEGLKFMVYLQKENIIDESGMPKERFSAEFPKEGPSILRIQQVVRGDSAAYFCASSPPGRAGEAFFGQGTRLTVV.

There are a few counts of this clonotype. The V gene is TRBV20-1, the J gene TRBJ2-2; D might be TRBD1 (6 bases). The CDR3 extends over 16 amino acids. Germline assignment: CDR1 DFQATT and CDR2 SNEGSKA (reference sequence). V dropped 0 bases and J dropped 4 bases, with 15 bases sitting between them. The CDR3 DNA is TGCAGTGCTAGAGATCCCCTCAGGGGCGGCACCGGGGAGCTGTTTTTT. This encodes CSARDPLRGGTGELFF.